This T cell receptor beta chain stems from a study of cytomegalovirus exposure and HLA in healthy donors. Regarding the study as a whole: The authors enumerated over 150 TCR beta chains as linked to cytomegalovirus. According to a subsequent analysis, TCR clusters from the first cohort were inclined to appear together in the roughly 120 validation repertoires. Rare TCR sequences dominated, though some public TCRs recurred in many donors.

This clone was recorded many times. The antigen is undetermined. The validation cohort, a group of over a hundred subjects, included the donors and was separate from the approximately 680-subject first cohort. V shed 7 bases and J 0 bases; nucleotides not matched to a gene: 6. This CDR3 spans 14 amino acids. CDR1 and CDR2 (germline): SNHLY, FYNNEI. Profiled with immunoSEQ multiplex PCR; TCRdb holds only in-frame clones, not every one. The sample yields roughly 65,000 clones, approximately 94% seen once. Material: PBMCs. The TCR sequence derives from a man in his late teens or twenties in good health and CMV-seropositive. The chain carries TRBV2 and TRBJ2-7, with TRBD1 matching over 7 bases. The CDR3 loop reads CASTLQGPSYEQYF. CDR3 sequence (DNA): TGTGCCAGCACCCTACAGGGGCCCTCCTACGAGCAGTACTTC.